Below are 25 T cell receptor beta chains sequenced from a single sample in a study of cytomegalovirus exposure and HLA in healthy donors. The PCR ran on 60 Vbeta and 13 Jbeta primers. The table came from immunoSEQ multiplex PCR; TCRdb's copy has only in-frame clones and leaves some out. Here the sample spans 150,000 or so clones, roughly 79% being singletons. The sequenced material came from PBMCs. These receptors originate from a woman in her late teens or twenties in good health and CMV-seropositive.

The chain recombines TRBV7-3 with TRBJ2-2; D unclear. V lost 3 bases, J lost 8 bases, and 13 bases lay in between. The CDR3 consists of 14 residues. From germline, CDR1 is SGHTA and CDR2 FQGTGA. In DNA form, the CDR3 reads TGTGCCAGCAGCTTCGCCCCGGGTAAAGGGGAGCTGTTTTTT. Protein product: CASSFAPGKGELFF.

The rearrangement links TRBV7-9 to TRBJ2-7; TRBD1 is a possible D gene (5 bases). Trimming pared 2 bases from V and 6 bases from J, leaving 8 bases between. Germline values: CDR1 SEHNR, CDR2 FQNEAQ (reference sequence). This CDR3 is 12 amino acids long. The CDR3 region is CASSLQGGEQYF. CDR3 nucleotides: TGTGCCAGCAGCTTACAGGGTGGCGAGCAGTACTTC. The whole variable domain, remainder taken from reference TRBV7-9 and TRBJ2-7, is DTGVSQNPRHKITKRGQNVTFRCDPISEHNRLYWYRQTLGQGPEFLTYFQNEAQLEKSRLLSDRFSAERPKGSFSTLEIQRTEQGDSAMYLCASSLQGGEQYFGPGTRLTVT.

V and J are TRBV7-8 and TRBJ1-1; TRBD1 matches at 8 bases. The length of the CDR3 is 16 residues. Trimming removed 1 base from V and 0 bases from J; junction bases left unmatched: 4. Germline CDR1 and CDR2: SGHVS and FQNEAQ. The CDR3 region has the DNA TGTGCCAGCAGCTTAGAAACAGGGGGAATGAACACTGAAGCTTTCTTT. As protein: CASSLETGGMNTEAFF.

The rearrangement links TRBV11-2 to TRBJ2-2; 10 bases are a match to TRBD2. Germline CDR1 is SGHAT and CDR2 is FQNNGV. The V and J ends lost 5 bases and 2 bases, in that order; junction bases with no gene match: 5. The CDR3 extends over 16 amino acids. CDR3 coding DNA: TGTGCCAGCAGCACGCCTAGCGGGGGCAACACCGGGGAGCTGTTTTTT. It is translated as CASSTPSGGNTGELFF.

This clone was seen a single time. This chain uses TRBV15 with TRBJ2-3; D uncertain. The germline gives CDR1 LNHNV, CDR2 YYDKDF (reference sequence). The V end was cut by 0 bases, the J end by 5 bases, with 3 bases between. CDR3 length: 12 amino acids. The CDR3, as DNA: TGTGCCACCAGCAGAGATAAAGATACGCAGTATTTT. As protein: CATSRDKDTQYF.

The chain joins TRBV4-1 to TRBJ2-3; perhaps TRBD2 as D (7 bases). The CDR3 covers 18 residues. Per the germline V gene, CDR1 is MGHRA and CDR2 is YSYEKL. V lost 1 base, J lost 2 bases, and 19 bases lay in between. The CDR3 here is CASSQAPLRGASTDTQYF. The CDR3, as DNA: TGCGCCAGCAGCCAAGCCCCCCTCCGGGGGGCCTCCACAGATACGCAGTATTTT.

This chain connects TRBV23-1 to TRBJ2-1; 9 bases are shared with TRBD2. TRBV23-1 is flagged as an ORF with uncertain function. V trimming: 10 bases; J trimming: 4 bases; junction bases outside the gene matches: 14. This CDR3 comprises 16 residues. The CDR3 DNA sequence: TGCGCCATCTCTCCGTCGGAGCGGGGGGTATACAATGAGCAGTTCTTC. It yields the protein CAISPSERGVYNEQFF.

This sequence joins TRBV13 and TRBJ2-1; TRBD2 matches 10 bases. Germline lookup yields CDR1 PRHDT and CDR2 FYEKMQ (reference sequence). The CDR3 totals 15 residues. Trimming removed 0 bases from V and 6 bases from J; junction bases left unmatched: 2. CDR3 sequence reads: CASSLGSGGLNEQFF. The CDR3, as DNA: TGTGCCAGCAGCTTAGGTAGCGGGGGGCTCAATGAGCAGTTCTTC. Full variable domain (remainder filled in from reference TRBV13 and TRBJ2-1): AAGVIQSPRHLIKEKRETATLKCYPIPRHDTVYWYQQGPGQDPQFLISFYEKMQSDKGSIPDRFSAQQFSDYHSELNMSSLELGDSALYFCASSLGSGGLNEQFFGPGTRLTVL.

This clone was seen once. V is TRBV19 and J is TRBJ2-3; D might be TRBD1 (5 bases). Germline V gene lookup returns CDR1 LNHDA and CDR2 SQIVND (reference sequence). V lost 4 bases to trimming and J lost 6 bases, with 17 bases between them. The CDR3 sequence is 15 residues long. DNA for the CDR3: TGTGCCAGTAGTACACAGGCCTTGATAGGGGATACGCAGTATTTT. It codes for CASSTQALIGDTQYF.

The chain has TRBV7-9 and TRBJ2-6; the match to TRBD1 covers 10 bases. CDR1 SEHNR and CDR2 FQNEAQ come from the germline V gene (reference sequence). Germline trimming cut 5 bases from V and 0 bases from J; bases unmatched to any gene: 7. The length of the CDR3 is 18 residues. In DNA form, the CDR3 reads TGTGCCAGCAGCCCAGACAGGGGGCTTATCTCTGGGGCCAACGTCCTGACTTTC. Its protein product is CASSPDRGLISGANVLTF.

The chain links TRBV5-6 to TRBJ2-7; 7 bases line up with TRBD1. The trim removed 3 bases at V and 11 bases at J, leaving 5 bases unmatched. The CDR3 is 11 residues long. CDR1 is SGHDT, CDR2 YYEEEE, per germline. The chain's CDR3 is CASSWGQQKYF. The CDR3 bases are TGTGCCAGCAGCTGGGGACAGCAGAAGTACTTC.

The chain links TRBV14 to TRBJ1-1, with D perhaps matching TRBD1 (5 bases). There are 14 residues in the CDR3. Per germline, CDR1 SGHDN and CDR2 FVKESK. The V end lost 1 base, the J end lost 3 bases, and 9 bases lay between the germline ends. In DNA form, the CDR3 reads TGTGCCAGCAGCCAAGTTTGGGGGGACACTGAAGCTTTCTTT. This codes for CASSQVWGDTEAFF. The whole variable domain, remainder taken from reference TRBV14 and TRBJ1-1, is EAGVTQFPSHSVIEKGQTVTLRCDPISGHDNLYWYRRVMGKEIKFLLHFVKESKQDESGMPNNRFLAERTGGTYSTLKVQPAELEDSGVYFCASSQVWGDTEAFFGQGTRLTVV.

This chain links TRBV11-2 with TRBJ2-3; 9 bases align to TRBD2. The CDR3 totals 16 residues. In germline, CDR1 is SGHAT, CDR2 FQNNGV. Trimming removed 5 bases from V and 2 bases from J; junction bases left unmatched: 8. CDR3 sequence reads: CASSPNAGGSTDTQYF. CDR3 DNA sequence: TGTGCCAGCAGCCCCAACGCGGGGGGGTCCACAGATACGCAGTATTTT.

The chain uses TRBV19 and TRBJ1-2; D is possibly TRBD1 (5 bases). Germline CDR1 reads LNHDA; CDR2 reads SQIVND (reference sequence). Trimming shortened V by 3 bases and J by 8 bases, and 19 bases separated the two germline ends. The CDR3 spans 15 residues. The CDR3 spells CASSISRGVSEGYTF. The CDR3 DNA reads TGTGCCAGTAGTATCTCCCGGGGGGTGTCAGAAGGCTACACCTTC.

CDR3 sequence reads: CASGWSGAQPQHF. CDR3 coding DNA: TGTGCCAGCGGGTGGTCAGGGGCTCAGCCCCAGCATTTT. V and J are TRBV2 and TRBJ1-5; maybe TRBD1 (6 bases). The CDR3 is 13 residues long. Between the trimmed V and J ends, which lost 8 bases and 6 bases, there was a span of 14 bases. Germline V gene lookup returns CDR1 SNHLY and CDR2 FYNNEI.

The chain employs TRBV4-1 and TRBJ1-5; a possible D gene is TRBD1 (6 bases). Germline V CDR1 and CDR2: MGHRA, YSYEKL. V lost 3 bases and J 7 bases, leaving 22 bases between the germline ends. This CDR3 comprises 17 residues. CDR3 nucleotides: TGCGCCAGCAGCCATTTTAGTGTGGCAGGGGAACACCAGCCCCAGCATTTT. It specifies CASSHFSVAGEHQPQHF.

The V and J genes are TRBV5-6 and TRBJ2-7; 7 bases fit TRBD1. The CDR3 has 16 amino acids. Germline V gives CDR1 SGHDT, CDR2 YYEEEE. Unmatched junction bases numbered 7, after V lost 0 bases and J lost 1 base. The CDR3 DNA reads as TGTGCCAGCAGCTTGGCCCCACAGGGGAGATCCTACGAGCAGTACTTC. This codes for CASSLAPQGRSYEQYF.

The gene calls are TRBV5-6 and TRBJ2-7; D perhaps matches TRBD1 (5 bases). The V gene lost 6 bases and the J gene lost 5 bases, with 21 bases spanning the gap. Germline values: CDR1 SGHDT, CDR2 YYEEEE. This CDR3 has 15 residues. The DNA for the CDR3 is TGTGCCAGCAAGCAGTCTTTCCAGGGCAGAAACGAGCAGTACTTC. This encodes CASKQSFQGRNEQYF.

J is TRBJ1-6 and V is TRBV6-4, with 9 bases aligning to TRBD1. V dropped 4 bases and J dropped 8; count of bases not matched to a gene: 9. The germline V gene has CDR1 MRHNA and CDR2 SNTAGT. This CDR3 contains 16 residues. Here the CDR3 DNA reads TGTGCCAGCAGTGCCCAGCCGGGACAGGGACATTCACCCCTCCACTTT. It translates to CASSAQPGQGHSPLHF.

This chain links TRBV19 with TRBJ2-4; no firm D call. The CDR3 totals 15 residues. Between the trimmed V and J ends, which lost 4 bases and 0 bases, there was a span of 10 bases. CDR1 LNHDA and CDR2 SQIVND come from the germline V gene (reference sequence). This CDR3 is CASSTPGLAKNIQYF. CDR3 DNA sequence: TGTGCCAGTAGTACACCCGGGTTAGCCAAAAACATTCAGTACTTC.

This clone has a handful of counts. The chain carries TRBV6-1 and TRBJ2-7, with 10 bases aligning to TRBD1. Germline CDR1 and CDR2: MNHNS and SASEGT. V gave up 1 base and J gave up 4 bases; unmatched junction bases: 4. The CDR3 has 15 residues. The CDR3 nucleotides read TGTGCCAGCAGTGAAGGGCCGGGACAGGGGTACGAGCAGTACTTC. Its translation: CASSEGPGQGYEQYF.

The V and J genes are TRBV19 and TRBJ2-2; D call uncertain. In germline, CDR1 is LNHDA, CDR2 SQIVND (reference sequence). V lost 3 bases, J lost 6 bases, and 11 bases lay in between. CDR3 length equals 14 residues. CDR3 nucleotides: TGTGCCAGTAGTATGGTACATGATGCCGGGGAGCTGTTTTTT. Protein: CASSMVHDAGELFF.

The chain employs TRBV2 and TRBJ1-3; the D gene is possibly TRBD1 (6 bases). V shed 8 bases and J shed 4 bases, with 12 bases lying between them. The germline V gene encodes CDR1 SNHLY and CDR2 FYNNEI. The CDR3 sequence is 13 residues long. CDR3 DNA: TGTGCCAGCGGCCGGGACACCGGAAACACCATATATTTT. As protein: CASGRDTGNTIYF.

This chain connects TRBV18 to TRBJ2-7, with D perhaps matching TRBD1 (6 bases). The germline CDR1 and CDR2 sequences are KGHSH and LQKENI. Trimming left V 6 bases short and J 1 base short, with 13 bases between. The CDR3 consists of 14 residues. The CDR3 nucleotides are TGTGCCAGCTCTTCACAGGGTCGGTCCTACGAGCAGTACTTC. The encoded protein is CASSSQGRSYEQYF.

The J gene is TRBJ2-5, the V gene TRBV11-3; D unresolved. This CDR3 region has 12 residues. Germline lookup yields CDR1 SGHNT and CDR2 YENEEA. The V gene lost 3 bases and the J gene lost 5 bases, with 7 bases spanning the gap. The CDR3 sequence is CASSFIGETQYF. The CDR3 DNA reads TGTGCCAGCAGCTTTATCGGGGAGACCCAGTACTTC.